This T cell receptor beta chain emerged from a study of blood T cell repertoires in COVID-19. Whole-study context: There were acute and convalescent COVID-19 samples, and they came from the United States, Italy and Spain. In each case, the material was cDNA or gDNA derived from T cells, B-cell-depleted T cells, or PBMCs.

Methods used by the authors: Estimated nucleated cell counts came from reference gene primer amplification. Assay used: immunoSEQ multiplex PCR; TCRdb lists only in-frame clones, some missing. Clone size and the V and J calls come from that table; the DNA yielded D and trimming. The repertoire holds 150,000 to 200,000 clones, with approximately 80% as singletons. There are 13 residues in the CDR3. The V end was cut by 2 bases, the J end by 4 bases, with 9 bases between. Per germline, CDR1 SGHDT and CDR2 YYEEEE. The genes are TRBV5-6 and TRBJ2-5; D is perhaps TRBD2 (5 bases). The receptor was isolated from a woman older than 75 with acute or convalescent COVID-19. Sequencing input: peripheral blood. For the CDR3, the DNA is TGTGCCAGCAGCTTTTTGGGGAGAGAGACCCAGTACTTC. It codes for CASSFLGRETQYF. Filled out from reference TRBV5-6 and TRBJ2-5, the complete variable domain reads DAGVTQSPTHLIKTRGQQVTLRCSPKSGHDTVSWYQQALGQGPQFIFQYYEEEERQRGNFPDRFSGHQFPNYSSELNVNALLLGDSALYLCASSFLGRETQYFGPGTRLLVL.